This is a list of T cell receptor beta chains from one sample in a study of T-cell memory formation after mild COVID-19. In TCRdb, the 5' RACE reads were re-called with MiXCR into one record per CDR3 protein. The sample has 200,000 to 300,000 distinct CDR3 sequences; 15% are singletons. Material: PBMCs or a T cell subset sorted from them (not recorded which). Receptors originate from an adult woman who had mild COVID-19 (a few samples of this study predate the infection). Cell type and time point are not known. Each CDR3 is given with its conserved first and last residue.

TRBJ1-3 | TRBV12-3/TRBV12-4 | CASGGSLSGNTIYF
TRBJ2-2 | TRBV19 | CASTSGGTNTGELFF
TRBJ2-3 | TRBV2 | CASSPHAKGTSGTDTQYF
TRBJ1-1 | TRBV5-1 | CASSHGQGNWGTEAFF
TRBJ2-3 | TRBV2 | CASSEAEKGPDTQYF
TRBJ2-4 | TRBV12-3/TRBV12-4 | CASRIRESYSF
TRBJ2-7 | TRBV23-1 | CASSQSEGGYEQYF
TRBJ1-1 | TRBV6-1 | CASSPIGILGRITEAFF
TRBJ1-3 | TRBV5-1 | CASSLSPGNTIYF
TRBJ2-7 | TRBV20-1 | CSAEPSGNLYEQYF
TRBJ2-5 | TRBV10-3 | CAIRPGMQETQYF
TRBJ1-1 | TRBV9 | CASSSAGAGGTEAFF
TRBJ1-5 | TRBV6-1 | CASSEAFRQPQHF
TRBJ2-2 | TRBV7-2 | CASSRPGLPFTGELFF
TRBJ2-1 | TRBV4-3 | CASSRTGLAAEQFF
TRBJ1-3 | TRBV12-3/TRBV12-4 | CASSFDRGHGNTIYF
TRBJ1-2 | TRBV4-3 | CASRQETEAGGYTF
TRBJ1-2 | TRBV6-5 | CASSFSQGRYNYGYTF
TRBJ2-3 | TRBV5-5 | CASSLQGNTDTQYF
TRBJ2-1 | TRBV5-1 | CASSSSGTSGRNNEQFF
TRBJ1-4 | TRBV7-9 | CASSLAASGEKLFF
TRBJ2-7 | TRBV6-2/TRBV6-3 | CATRDYEQYF
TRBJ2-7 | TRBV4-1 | CASSQQGLAGIYEQYF
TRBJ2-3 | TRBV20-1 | CSARRLAGGPVTDTQYF
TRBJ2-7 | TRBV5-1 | CASSLPSNYEQYF
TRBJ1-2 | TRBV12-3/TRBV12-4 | CASSLGSGTGGYTF
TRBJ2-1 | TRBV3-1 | CASSQDLGVTRTFF
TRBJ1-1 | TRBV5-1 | CASSLQGPEAFF
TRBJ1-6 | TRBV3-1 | CASSQEQLNSPLHF
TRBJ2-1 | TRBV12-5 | CASGLGLAGYNEQFF
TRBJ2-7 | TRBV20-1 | CSARERAFYYEQYF
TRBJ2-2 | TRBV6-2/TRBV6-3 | CASSTSRASGLNTGELFF
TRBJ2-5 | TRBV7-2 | CASSSGGYQETQYF
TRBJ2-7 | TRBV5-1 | CASSSNPTGGYEQYF
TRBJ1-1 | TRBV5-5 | CASSRQARVIEAFF
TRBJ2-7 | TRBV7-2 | CASSSSGSYEQYF
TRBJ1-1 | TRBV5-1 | CASRQGHLNTEAFF
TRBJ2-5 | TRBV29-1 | CSVVLASGKETQYF
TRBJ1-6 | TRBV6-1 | CASSDASGSRGSPLHF
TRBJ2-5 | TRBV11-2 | CASSTGPKETQYF
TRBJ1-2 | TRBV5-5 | CASSRDSDNYGYTF
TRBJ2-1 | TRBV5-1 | CASSLEGPYNEQFF
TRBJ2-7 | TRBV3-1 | CASSLHSGATGEQYF
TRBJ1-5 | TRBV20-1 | CSASSPGNGNQPQHF
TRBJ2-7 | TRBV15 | CATSRSFRAGAEQYF
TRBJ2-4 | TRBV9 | CASKLAKNIQYF
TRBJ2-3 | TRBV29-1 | CSVARGQVLSTDTQYF
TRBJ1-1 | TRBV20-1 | CSARAETGNTEAFF
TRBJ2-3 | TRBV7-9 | CASSPGLAVTDTQYF
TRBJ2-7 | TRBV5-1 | CASSFTGSPGAEQYF
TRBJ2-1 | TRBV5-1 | CASGVPGGNEQFF
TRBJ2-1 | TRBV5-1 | CASSFSRDNEQFF
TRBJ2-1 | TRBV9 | CASSAYTASYNEQFF
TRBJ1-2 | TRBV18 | CASSPRENYGYTF
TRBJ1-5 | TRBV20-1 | CSALRGYSNQPQHF
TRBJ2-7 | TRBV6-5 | CASLTSGTGEQYF
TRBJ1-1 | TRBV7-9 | CASSLGEGTRDTEAFF
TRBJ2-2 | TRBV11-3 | CASSLVGAIAGELFF
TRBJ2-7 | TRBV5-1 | CASSLTGTDFSYEQYF
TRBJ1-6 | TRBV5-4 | CASSRVRDSPLHF